Listed below are T cell receptor beta chains from one sample, sequenced in a study of blood T cell repertoires in COVID-19. Assay: immunoSEQ multiplex PCR; the TCRdb copy retains only in-frame clones and omits some. The sample carries approximately 110,000 clones, roughly 86% recorded once. Sequences were obtained from peripheral blood. These receptors originate from a human donor in a cohort sampled during active COVID-19. Both conserved end residues are part of each CDR3. A D gene is named only where the DNA matches it firmly. Clone size appears in some rows only: once, few, many, or a class for an expanded clone.

clone size	J gene	D gene	V gene	CDR3 DNA	CDR3 protein
.	TRBJ2-1	TRBD2	TRBV4-3	TGCGCCAGCAGCCAAGCGGCCAGGACTAGCGGTTTTGGAGAGCAGTTCTTC	CASSQAARTSGFGEQFF
.	TRBJ1-1	.	TRBV7-9	TGTGCCAGCAGCTTAGTTGGCAGTCTGAACACTGAAGCTTTCTTT	CASSLVGSLNTEAFF
.	TRBJ2-2	.	TRBV7-6	TGTGCCAGCAGCTTAATCCCCGCGAATAGAGGGCAAACCGGGGAGCTGTTTTTT	CASSLIPANRGQTGELFF
.	TRBJ2-7	TRBD2	TRBV18	TGTGCCAGCTCACCCGGACTAGCAGGGAAGTACGAGCAGTACTTC	CASSPGLAGKYEQYF
few	TRBJ2-7	.	TRBV5-4	TGTGCCAGCAGCTTGGGCCTAGAGGACTACGAGCAGTACTTC	CASSLGLEDYEQYF
few	TRBJ2-1	TRBD1	TRBV7-2	TGTGCCAGCAGCTTAGAGAGGGGGCGGACACGATACAATGAGCAGTTCTTC	CASSLERGRTRYNEQFF
.	TRBJ2-5	TRBD1	TRBV2	TGTGCCAGCAGTGACGGACAGGGGAAGACCCAGTACTTC	CASSDGQGKTQYF
.	TRBJ2-5	.	TRBV20-1	TGCAGTGTTAATACGGTAGAGACCCAGTACTTC	CSVNTVETQYF
.	TRBJ2-5	.	TRBV12-3/TRBV12-4	TGTGCCAGCAGTTTGGGAGTTAGAGAGACCCAGTACTTC	CASSLGVRETQYF
few	TRBJ1-3	.	TRBV19	TGTGCCACCAGGCCACTAGGCGATTCTGGAAACACCATATATTTT	CATRPLGDSGNTIYF
.	TRBJ1-5	.	TRBV25-1	TGTGCCAGCAGTGGGGAGGGAGACCCTAAGGTCTGGCCCCAGCATTTT	CASSGEGDPKVWPQHF
.	TRBJ2-3	.	TRBV9	TGTGCCAGCAGCGTATTAGTAGAAACAGATACGCAGTATTTT	CASSVLVETDTQYF
.	TRBJ1-4	TRBD1	TRBV6-5	TGTGCCAGCAGTTCTCAGGGGGCGGCTAATGAAAAACTGTTTTTT	CASSSQGAANEKLFF
.	TRBJ2-2	TRBD2	TRBV9	TGTGCCAGCGGCCTCGGGACTAGCGGGAGGGGAACCGGGGAGCTGTTTTTT	CASGLGTSGRGTGELFF
few	TRBJ1-2	TRBD1	TRBV7-3	TGTGCCAGCAGCCGGGACAGGGAATCCGGCTACACCTTC	CASSRDRESGYTF
.	TRBJ2-4	TRBD1	TRBV2	TGTGCCAGCAGTCCGGGACAGGGGGTGGGAGGGTCGGTCCTAGCCAAAAACATTCAGTACTTC	CASSPGQGVGGSVLAKNIQYF
.	TRBJ2-3	TRBD2	TRBV10-1	TGCGCCAGCAGTGAGGGCGGGAGATCCACAGATACGCAGTATTTT	CASSEGGRSTDTQYF
.	TRBJ2-7	TRBD1	TRBV18	TGTGCCAGCTCATCCGGACAGGGCGGATACGAGCAGTACTTC	CASSSGQGGYEQYF
.	TRBJ1-2	.	TRBV5-1	TGCGCCAGCAGCTTGTCGGGATATGGCTACACCTTC	CASSLSGYGYTF
.	TRBJ2-1	TRBD2	TRBV7-3	TGTGCCAGCAGCAAGACTAGCGGGGGTACCTACAATGAGCAGTTCTTC	CASSKTSGGTYNEQFF
once	TRBJ2-4	.	TRBV12-3/TRBV12-4	TGTGCCAGCAGAGGGCTGGGAGACATTCAGTACTTC	CASRGLGDIQYF
.	TRBJ1-1	TRBD1	TRBV6-6	TGTGCCAGCAGCCGTCTTATCAGGGGGGTAGACACTGAAGCTTTCTTT	CASSRLIRGVDTEAFF
.	TRBJ2-3	TRBD2	TRBV15	TGTGCCATCTCGCAATCTAGGGCGGGAGAGGTGGATACGCAGTATTTT	CAISQSRAGEVDTQYF
.	TRBJ2-4	TRBD1	TRBV18	TGTGCCAGCTCACCGCCGCAAGGACAGGGAATAGCCAAAAACATTCAGTACTTC	CASSPPQGQGIAKNIQYF
.	TRBJ2-1	TRBD2	TRBV6-2/TRBV6-3	TGTGCCAGCAGTTACTCGTTAGCGGGAGGCCCCTACAATGAGCAGTTCTTC	CASSYSLAGGPYNEQFF
.	TRBJ2-2	.	TRBV3-1/TRBV3-2	TGTGCCAGCAGCCAAGTTGTCGGGGACGGGACACCGGGGGAGCTGTTTTTT	CASSQVVGDGTPGELFF
.	TRBJ2-6	.	TRBV15	TGTGCCACCAGCAGAGGGCTGGGCCCAGGGGCCAACGTCCTGACTTTC	CATSRGLGPGANVLTF
.	TRBJ1-1	.	TRBV2	TGTGCCAGCAGTCTTCAGGGGACCATGAACACTGAAGCTTTCTTT	CASSLQGTMNTEAFF
.	TRBJ2-2	TRBD1	TRBV7-6	TGTGCCAGCAGCGTACAGGGGGAGGCGAACACCGGGGAGCTGTTTTTT	CASSVQGEANTGELFF
.	TRBJ2-3	.	TRBV7-7	TGTGCCAGCAGCCCAGTTTCGGCTAGACTCACAGATACGCAGTATTTT	CASSPVSARLTDTQYF
.	TRBJ2-7	TRBD1	TRBV5-1	TGCGCCAGCAGAGAGACAGGGCCAGGGGAGCAGTACTTC	CASRETGPGEQYF
.	TRBJ1-1	.	TRBV28	TGTGCCAGCCCCCCCTCGGGGGGGGACACTGAAGCTTTCTTT	CASPPSGGDTEAFF
.	TRBJ2-1	.	TRBV2	TGTGCCAGCAGTGAGGATGCGGCCTCTTACAATGAGCAGTTCTTC	CASSEDAASYNEQFF
.	TRBJ1-2	.	TRBV29-1	TGCAGCGTCGATACGGACTTTAAAGACACCTTC	CSVDTDFKDTF
.	TRBJ2-3	.	TRBV3-1/TRBV3-2	TGTGCCAGCACCTGGGGATCGCCTAGCGTAGGTGGTACGCAGTATTTT	CASTWGSPSVGGTQYF
.	TRBJ1-2	.	TRBV6-5	TGTGCCAGCAGTCCTTCTACACGGGGATATGGCTACACCTTC	CASSPSTRGYGYTF
.	TRBJ2-3	TRBD2	TRBV7-9	TGTGCCAGCAGCTTAGGTCCCCCGCCGACTAGCCCCACAGATACGCAGTATTTT	CASSLGPPPTSPTDTQYF
.	TRBJ2-7	TRBD2	TRBV25-1	TGTGCCAGCCGTCTAGCGGGAGGGTACGAGCAGTACTTC	CASRLAGGYEQYF
.	TRBJ2-2	.	TRBV7-2	TGTGCCAGCAGCTTAGATGGCCTAGGGGGCGGGGAGCTGTTTTTT	CASSLDGLGGGELFF
.	TRBJ1-3	.	TRBV2	TGTGCCAGCAGTGCTGAGGGAACGCCTGGAAACACCATATATTTT	CASSAEGTPGNTIYF
once	TRBJ1-1	.	TRBV28	TGTGCCAGCAGTTTATGGGGCAGACTGAACACTGAAGCTTTCTTT	CASSLWGRLNTEAFF
.	TRBJ1-1	TRBD1	TRBV9	TGTGCCAGCAGCGCAACAGGGGGCACTTATTTAGGTGTAGTTAGAGGCACTGAAGCTTTCTTT	CASSATGGTYLGVVRGTEAFF
.	TRBJ2-4	.	TRBV4-3	TGCGCCAGCAGCCAAGCTCGGGATTTGGACATTCAGTACTTC	CASSQARDLDIQYF
.	TRBJ1-4	TRBD1	TRBV27	TGTGCCAGCAGTCCCCGGGACAGCCTTAATGAAAAACTGTTTTTT	CASSPRDSLNEKLFF
.	TRBJ2-5	.	TRBV18	TGTGCCAGCTCACAATCGGGAGAGACCCAGTACTTC	CASSQSGETQYF
.	TRBJ2-7	TRBD2	TRBV11-2	TGTGCCAGCAGCTTATTAGCAGCGGGAGGGACCTACGAGCAGTACTTC	CASSLLAAGGTYEQYF
once	TRBJ2-7	TRBD1	TRBV19	TGTGCCAGTAGGCTGGACAGGGTGTCCTACGAGCAGTACTTC	CASRLDRVSYEQYF
once	TRBJ2-3	TRBD2	TRBV5-6	TGTGCCAGCAGCTTGGTGGGGAGCGGGAGGGCCGGGAGAGATACGCAGTATTTT	CASSLVGSGRAGRDTQYF
.	TRBJ2-3	TRBD2	TRBV5-1	TGCGCCAGCAGCTTGTTGCCAGCGGGAGCAGAAGATACGCAGTATTTT	CASSLLPAGAEDTQYF
.	TRBJ1-1	.	TRBV3-1/TRBV3-2	TGTGCCAGCAGCCACGGGACAATCCCAGGCACTGAAGCTTTCTTT	CASSHGTIPGTEAFF
once	TRBJ2-1	TRBD2	TRBV14	TGTGCCAGCAGCCAACCTAGACTAGCGGGAGAAGGGGGATGGCTTTTCAATGAGCAGTTCTTC	CASSQPRLAGEGGWLFNEQFF
.	TRBJ1-5	.	TRBV6-4	TGTGCCAGCTCTGCGGATAGCAATCAGCCCCAGCATTTT	CASSADSNQPQHF
.	TRBJ1-3	.	TRBV5-1	TGCGCCAGCAGCGCAACAGGTCTATCAGGGGCTGGAAACACCATATATTTT	CASSATGLSGAGNTIYF
.	TRBJ1-3	.	TRBV5-4	TGTGCCAGCAGCTTGCCAGGGTCGGCTGGAAACACCATATATTTT	CASSLPGSAGNTIYF
.	TRBJ2-1	TRBD2	TRBV7-7	TGTGCCAGCAGCTTGTTACTAGCGGGGACCAATGAGCAGTTCTTC	CASSLLLAGTNEQFF